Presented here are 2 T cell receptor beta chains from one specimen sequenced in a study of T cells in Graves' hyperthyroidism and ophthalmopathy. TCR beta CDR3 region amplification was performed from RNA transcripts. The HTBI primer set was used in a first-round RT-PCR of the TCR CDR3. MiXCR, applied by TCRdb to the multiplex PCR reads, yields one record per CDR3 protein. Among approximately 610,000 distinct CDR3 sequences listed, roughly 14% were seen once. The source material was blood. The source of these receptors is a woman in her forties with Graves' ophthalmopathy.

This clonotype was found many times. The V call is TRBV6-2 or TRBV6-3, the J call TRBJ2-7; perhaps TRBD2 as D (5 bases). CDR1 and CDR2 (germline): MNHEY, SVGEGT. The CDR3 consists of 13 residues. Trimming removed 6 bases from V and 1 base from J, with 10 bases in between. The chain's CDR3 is CASSWTLSYEQYF. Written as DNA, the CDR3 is TGTGCCAGCAGCTGGACTCTTTCCTACGAGCAGTACTTC.

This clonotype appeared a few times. This CDR3 is CASSVDSGSMVGRTDTQYF. Here the CDR3 DNA reads TGTGCCAGTAGTGTCGATAGCGGGAGCATGGTGGGCCGCACAGATACGCAGTATTTT. This chain uses TRBV19 with TRBJ2-3; the match to TRBD2 covers 9 bases. CDR3 length equals 19 residues. The germline CDR1 and CDR2 sequences are LNHDA and SQIVND (reference sequence). The junction had 16 bases not matched to a gene; V was cut back by 5 bases and J by 1 base.